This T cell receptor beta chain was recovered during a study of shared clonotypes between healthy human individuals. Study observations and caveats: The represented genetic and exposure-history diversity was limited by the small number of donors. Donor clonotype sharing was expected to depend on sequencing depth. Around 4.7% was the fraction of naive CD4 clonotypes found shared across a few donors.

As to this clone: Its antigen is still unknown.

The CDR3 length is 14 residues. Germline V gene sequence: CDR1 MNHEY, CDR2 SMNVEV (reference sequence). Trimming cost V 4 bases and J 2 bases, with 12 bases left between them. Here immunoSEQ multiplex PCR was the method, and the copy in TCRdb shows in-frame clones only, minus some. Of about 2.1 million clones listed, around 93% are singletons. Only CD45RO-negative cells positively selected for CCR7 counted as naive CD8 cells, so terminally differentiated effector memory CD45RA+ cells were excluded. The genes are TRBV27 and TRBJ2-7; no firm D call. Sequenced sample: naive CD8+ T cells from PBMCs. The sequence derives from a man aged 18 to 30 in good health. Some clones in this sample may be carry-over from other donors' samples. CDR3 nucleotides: TGTGCCAGCAGTTCTCAGGACGGTCCCTACGAGCAGTACTTC. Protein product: CASSSQDGPYEQYF.